The 7 T cell receptor beta chains given below trace back to one sample, sequenced in a study of cytomegalovirus exposure and HLA in healthy donors. Amplification used 60 Vbeta primers and 13 Jbeta primers. Generated by immunoSEQ multiplex PCR, the TCRdb table keeps only in-frame clones and is missing some. The repertoire has fewer than 150,000 clones, about 78% of them found once; the top ten carry approximately 6.2%. Sequenced input: PBMCs. The receptor source for this set is a man aged 35 to 55 in good health and CMV-seropositive.

The chain couples TRBV2 to TRBJ1-2; D uncertain. The V gene's germline CDR1 is SNHLY and CDR2 FYNNEI. Trimming took 2 bases from V and 2 from J, leaving 15 bases between them. The CDR3 length is 16 residues. The CDR3 loop is CASSELGREANYGYTF. The CDR3 DNA follows: TGTGCCAGCAGTGAATTGGGGAGGGAGGCGAACTATGGCTACACCTTC.

The count of this clone is one. The chain is built from TRBV2 and TRBJ2-7; 7 bases map to TRBD2. Germline loops: CDR1 SNHLY, CDR2 FYNNEI. With V trimmed by 2 bases and J by 6 bases, 16 bases remained unmatched. The CDR3 has 17 amino acids. The CDR3 region is CASSEWRAGKIPGEQYF. CDR3 sequence (DNA): TGTGCCAGCAGTGAATGGAGAGCGGGAAAGATACCCGGCGAGCAGTACTTC.

On this clone itself: The sample carries other DNA sequences with the same CDR3. The chain is built from TRBV29-1 and TRBJ2-2, with D tentatively TRBD1 (6 bases). V was pared by 3 bases and J by 1 base, with 6 bases between. The CDR3 is 13 residues long. Per the germline V gene, CDR1 is SQVTM and CDR2 is ANQGSEA. The CDR3, as DNA: TGCAGCGTTGACAGGGGGAACACCGGGGAGCTGTTTTTT. Protein product: CSVDRGNTGELFF.

The rearrangement joins TRBV28 to TRBJ1-1; D uncertain. With 5 bases removed from V and 0 bases from J, the gap between germline ends came to 13 bases. The CDR3 sequence is 15 residues long. CDR1 and CDR2 (germline): MDHEN, SYDVKM. The CDR3 DNA reads as TGTGCCAGCAGTCCAGGCCCAAGGATGAACACTGAAGCTTTCTTT. Its translation: CASSPGPRMNTEAFF.

This clone was seen a few times. The chain recombines TRBV15 with TRBJ2-5, with 7 positions matching TRBD1. The J call may be mistaken, given a closer DNA end match to TRBJ2-7. The CDR3 runs 12 residues. Germline assignment: CDR1 LNHNV and CDR2 YYDKDF (reference sequence). The CDR3 coding sequence is TGTGCCACCGGGGACAGAACCTACGAGCAGTACTTC. This encodes CATGDRTYEQYF.

The J gene is TRBJ2-1, the V gene TRBV20-1; D call uncertain. The CDR3 contains 10 residues. Trimming shortened V by 5 bases and J by 7 bases, and 6 bases separated the two germline ends. Per germline, CDR1 DFQATT and CDR2 SNEGSKA (reference sequence). The CDR3 DNA reads as TGCAGTGCTTATAGAAATGAGCAGTTCTTC. Translating gives CSAYRNEQFF.

The chain employs TRBV19 and TRBJ2-7, with TRBD2 matching 7 bases. This CDR3 contains 15 residues. V lost 5 bases, J lost 7 bases, and 14 bases stayed unmatched. Germline-derived CDR1 and CDR2 are LNHDA and SQIVND (reference sequence). CDR3: CASSSGLGGTKEQYF. The CDR3 bases are TGTGCCAGTAGTTCGGGACTTGGGGGGACTAAAGAGCAGTACTTC.